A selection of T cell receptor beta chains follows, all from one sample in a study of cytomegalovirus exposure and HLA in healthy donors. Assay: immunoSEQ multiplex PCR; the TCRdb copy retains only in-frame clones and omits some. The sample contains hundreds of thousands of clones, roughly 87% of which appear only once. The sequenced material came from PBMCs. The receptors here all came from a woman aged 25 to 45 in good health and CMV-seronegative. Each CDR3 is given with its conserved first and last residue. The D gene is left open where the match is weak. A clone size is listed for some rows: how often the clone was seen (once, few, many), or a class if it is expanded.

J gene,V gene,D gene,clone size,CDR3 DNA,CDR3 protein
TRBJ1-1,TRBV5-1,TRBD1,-,TGCGCCAGCAGCATGACAGGGGAGACTGAAGCTTTCTTT,CASSMTGETEAFF
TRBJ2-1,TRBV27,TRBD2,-,TGTGCCAGCAGACTCGGACTAGCGGGCCGCTCCTACAATGAGCAGTTCTTC,CASRLGLAGRSYNEQFF
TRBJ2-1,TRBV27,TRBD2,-,TGTGCCAGCAGTTTATCGAGGTCTAGCGGGAGGGCCTACAATGAGCAGTTCTTC,CASSLSRSSGRAYNEQFF
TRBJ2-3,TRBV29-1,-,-,TGCAGCGTTGGGCATGAGACATTTGGTAGCCCAGATACGCAGTATTTT,CSVGHETFGSPDTQYF
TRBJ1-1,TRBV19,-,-,TGTGCCAGTAGTATTGGAAATACGAACACTGAAGCTTTCTTT,CASSIGNTNTEAFF
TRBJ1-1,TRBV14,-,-,TGTGCCAGCAGCCAAGACGTCAGGGCTGAAGCTTTCTTT,CASSQDVRAEAFF
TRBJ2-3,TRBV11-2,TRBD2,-,TGTGCCAGCAGCTTACCACTAGCGGGAGGGAGCGATACGCAGTATTTT,CASSLPLAGGSDTQYF
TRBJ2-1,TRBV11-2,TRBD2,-,TGTGCCAGCAGCCAACCAGCGGGGGCCATCAATGAGCAGTTCTTC,CASSQPAGAINEQFF
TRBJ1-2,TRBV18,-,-,TGTGCCAGCTCACTGGGGACCAAACTTAACTATGGCTACACCTTC,CASSLGTKLNYGYTF
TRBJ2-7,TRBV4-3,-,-,TGCGCCAGCAGCCAAGAGGCCAGGGGAAGCTACGAGCAGTACTTC,CASSQEARGSYEQYF
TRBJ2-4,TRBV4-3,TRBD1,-,TGCGCCAGCAGCCAACTCGAGGGGGCAGGGGCCAAAAACATTCAGTACTTC,CASSQLEGAGAKNIQYF
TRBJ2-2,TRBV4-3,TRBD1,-,TGCGCCAGCAGCCAAGATAGGGACAGGGTGTCCGGGGAGCTGTTTTTT,CASSQDRDRVSGELFF
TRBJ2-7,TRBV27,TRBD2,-,TGTGCCAGCAGTTTTACGGGAGGAAGCTACGAGCAGTACTTC,CASSFTGGSYEQYF
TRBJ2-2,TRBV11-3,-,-,TGTGCCAGCAGCTTATGGTATAGGGGGGCCACCGGGGAGCTGTTTTTT,CASSLWYRGATGELFF
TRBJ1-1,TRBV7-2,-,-,TGTGCCAGCAGCTCGGACAGCTGGAACACTGAAGCTTTCTTT,CASSSDSWNTEAFF
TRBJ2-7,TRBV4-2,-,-,TGTGCCAGCAGCCAAGGGCAGGGGGCGGGAGGGAGCTCCTACGAGCAGTACTTC,CASSQGQGAGGSSYEQYF
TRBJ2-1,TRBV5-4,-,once,TGTGCCAGCAGCTTGGAAGGGTCGCGGCACAATGAGCAGTTCTTC,CASSLEGSRHNEQFF
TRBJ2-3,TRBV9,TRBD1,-,TGTGCCAGCAGCGCGCCGGGACAGGGGGCAACAGATACGCAGTATTTT,CASSAPGQGATDTQYF
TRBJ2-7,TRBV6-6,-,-,TGTGCCAGCAGTCCCTCCTACGAGCAGTACTTC,CASSPSYEQYF
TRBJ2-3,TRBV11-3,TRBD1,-,TGTGCCAGCAGCTTTGGGGACAGGGGGCAAGGAGCAGATACGCAGTATTTT,CASSFGDRGQGADTQYF
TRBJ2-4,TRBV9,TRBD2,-,TGTGCCAGCAGCCCCCTAGCGGGAGAGGTCTTAGCCAAAAACATTCAGTACTTC,CASSPLAGEVLAKNIQYF
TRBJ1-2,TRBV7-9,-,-,TGTGCCAGCAGCTTAGACGTAGGGGTCGAGGTCGTGTCCTATGGCTACACCTTC,CASSLDVGVEVVSYGYTF
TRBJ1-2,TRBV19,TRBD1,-,TGTGCCAGTAGGAAGGGACAGGGGGTGGTAGGCTACACCTTC,CASRKGQGVVGYTF
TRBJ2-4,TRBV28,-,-,TGTGCCAGCAGTTTCAGAGGGTTCGCCAAAAACATTCAGTACTTC,CASSFRGFAKNIQYF
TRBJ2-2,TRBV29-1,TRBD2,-,TGCAGCGGGACTAGCGGGAGGGCCGGTACCGGGGAGCTGTTTTTT,CSGTSGRAGTGELFF
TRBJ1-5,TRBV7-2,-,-,TGTGCCAGCAGCTTAGTACACAGGGATCAGCCCCAGCATTTT,CASSLVHRDQPQHF
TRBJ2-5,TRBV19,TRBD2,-,TGTGCCACCGCGGGGACTAGCGGTCAAGAGACCCAGTACTTC,CATAGTSGQETQYF
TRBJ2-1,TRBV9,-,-,TGTGCCAGCAGCGTTTTCGGGATAGGCAATGAGCAGTTCTTC,CASSVFGIGNEQFF
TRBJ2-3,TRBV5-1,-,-,TGCGCCAGCAGCTCGGACAGTCTGGGCCTCCTAAGCCCAGATACGCAGTATTTT,CASSSDSLGLLSPDTQYF
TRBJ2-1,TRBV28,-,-,TGTGCCACGAGGGGAGGAGCTATCAATGAGCAGTTCTTC,CATRGGAINEQFF
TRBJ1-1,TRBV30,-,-,TGTGCCTGGAGTGTACTTCGGGGGGCTGAAGCTTTCTTT,CAWSVLRGAEAFF
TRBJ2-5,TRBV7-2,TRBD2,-,TGTGCCAGCAGCTTAGGACTAGCGGGGCAAGAGACCCAGTACTTC,CASSLGLAGQETQYF
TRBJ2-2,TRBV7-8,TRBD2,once,TGTGCCAGCAGCTCGTTAGCGGGAGCGGCTAACACCGGGGAGCTGTTTTTT,CASSSLAGAANTGELFF
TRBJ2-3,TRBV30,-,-,TGTGCCTGGAGTGAAGGGGTACGGGATACGCAGTATTTT,CAWSEGVRDTQYF
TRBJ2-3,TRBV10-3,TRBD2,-,TGTGCCATCAATGATAGCGGGGGCACAGATACGCAGTATTTT,CAINDSGGTDTQYF
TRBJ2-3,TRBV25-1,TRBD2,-,TGTGCCAGCAGTGGGGGTAGCGGGATTGGCCATACGCAGTATTTT,CASSGGSGIGHTQYF
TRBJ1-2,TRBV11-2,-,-,TGTGCCAGCAGCGCGTCCGTCGGGAATTTCGATAAGGGATATGGCTACACCTTC,CASSASVGNFDKGYGYTF
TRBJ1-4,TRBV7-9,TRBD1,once,TGTGCCAGCAGCCCTGGGACAGTTGCAACTAATGAAAAACTGTTTTTT,CASSPGTVATNEKLFF
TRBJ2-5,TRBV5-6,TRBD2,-,TGTGCCAGCAGCTTGGGGACTAGCGGGAGGACGGAGACCCAGTACTTC,CASSLGTSGRTETQYF
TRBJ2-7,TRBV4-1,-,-,TGCGCCAGCAGCCAAGATCTTTTGATAGGTTACTACGAGCAGTACTTC,CASSQDLLIGYYEQYF